This T cell receptor (beta chain) is drawn from a study of control samples from healthy donors and cancer patients. Profiled with immunoSEQ multiplex PCR; TCRdb holds only in-frame clones, not every one. The sample contains some 120,000 clones, 93% of which appear only once. CDR3 length: 14 amino acids. The germline CDR1 and CDR2 sequences are MNHNY and SVGAGI (reference sequence). V was clipped by 6 bases and J by 6 bases; unmatched bases: 5. The source material was PBMCs. The source is a man aged 50 or older with head and neck cancer. The chain is built from TRBV6-6 and TRBJ1-4; TRBD1 matches at 9 bases. CDR3 in amino acids: CASRTGGSDEKLFF. The CDR3 DNA reads TGTGCCAGCAGGACAGGGGGTTCCGATGAAAAACTGTTTTTT.